This is a list of T cell receptor beta chains from one sample in a study of blood T cell repertoires in COVID-19. Clones were read by immunoSEQ multiplex PCR, and TCRdb kept only the in-frame ones, dropping some. The table shows some 240,000 clones, with roughly 80% occurring only once. Sample: PBMCs or T cells enriched from blood (not recorded which). These receptors came from a man under 40 with acute COVID-19. Both conserved end residues are part of each CDR3. D genes are given only for firm matches. Only some rows state a clone size, as once, few, many or a class for expanded clones.

D: NA; size: few; J: TRBJ1-5; V: TRBV27; DNA: TGTGCCAGCGGGCCCCAGGGTCAGCCCCAGCATTTT; CDR3: CASGPQGQPQHF
D: TRBD1; size: once; J: TRBJ1-1; V: TRBV5-4; DNA: TGTGCCAGCAGCTTTGGACAGGATGCCTCTGAAGCTTTCTTT; CDR3: CASSFGQDASEAFF
D: NA; size: NA; J: TRBJ2-1; V: TRBV20-1; DNA: TGCAGTGCTAGTGAGACAAGCTCCTACAATGAGCAGTTCTTC; CDR3: CSASETSSYNEQFF
D: NA; size: NA; J: TRBJ2-3; V: TRBV7-8; DNA: TGTGCCAGCAGCGGACGTCGGGGAGCGACAGATACGCAGTATTTT; CDR3: CASSGRRGATDTQYF
D: NA; size: NA; J: TRBJ1-1; V: TRBV6-1; DNA: TGTGCCAGCAGTGCGGACAGAGGGATAATGAACACTGAAGCTTTCTTT; CDR3: CASSADRGIMNTEAFF
D: TRBD1; size: few; J: TRBJ1-5; V: TRBV24-1; DNA: TGTGCCACCAGTGGGTTAGTGGGACAGGGAATCAATCAGCCCCAGCATTTT; CDR3: CATSGLVGQGINQPQHF
D: NA; size: NA; J: TRBJ1-2; V: TRBV27; DNA: TGTGCCAGCCGAAGGACACAAGACTATGGCTACACCTTC; CDR3: CASRRTQDYGYTF
D: NA; size: NA; J: TRBJ1-2; V: TRBV5-4; DNA: TGTGCCAGCAGCTTGACTCAGGGAAGGTATGGCTACACCTTC; CDR3: CASSLTQGRYGYTF
D: NA; size: NA; J: TRBJ1-5; V: TRBV2; DNA: TGTGCCAGCAGGGTCGGGGGGGCGCAGAATCAGCCCCAGCATTTT; CDR3: CASRVGGAQNQPQHF
D: NA; size: NA; J: TRBJ2-5; V: TRBV27; DNA: TGTGCCAGCAGTTTTAAGGCGGTGTCCCCAGAGACCCAGTACTTC; CDR3: CASSFKAVSPETQYF
D: NA; size: once; J: TRBJ1-1; V: TRBV7-9; DNA: TGTGCCAGCACCTCCGGTGAGGGCATGAACACTGAAGCTTTCTTT; CDR3: CASTSGEGMNTEAFF
D: NA; size: NA; J: TRBJ2-3; V: TRBV19; DNA: TGTGCCAGTAGGCTCGGGAATGTGCAGTATTTT; CDR3: CASRLGNVQYF
D: NA; size: once; J: TRBJ1-2; V: TRBV14; DNA: TGTGCCAGCAGCCAAGATAGTAGGACAACCGGCTACACCTTC; CDR3: CASSQDSRTTGYTF
D: NA; size: NA; J: TRBJ2-1; V: TRBV7-8; DNA: TGTGCCAGCAGCCAAACGCAGGGGACCTACAATGAGCAGTTCTTC; CDR3: CASSQTQGTYNEQFF
D: NA; size: NA; J: TRBJ1-2; V: TRBV19; DNA: TGTGCCAGTAGTGTTCCCGGGACACTCTATGGCTACACCTTC; CDR3: CASSVPGTLYGYTF
D: TRBD2; size: NA; J: TRBJ2-2; V: TRBV15; DNA: TGTGCCACCAGCGGATACAAGCGGGAGGGGCGGACCGGGGAGCTGTTTTTT; CDR3: CATSGYKREGRTGELFF
D: TRBD1; size: NA; J: TRBJ1-5; V: TRBV11-2; DNA: TGTGCCAGCAGCCGAACAGGGGGCAATCAGCCCCAGCATTTT; CDR3: CASSRTGGNQPQHF
D: NA; size: NA; J: TRBJ1-3; V: TRBV2; DNA: TGTGCCAGCAAAAGACAATCCTCTGGAAACACCATATATTTT; CDR3: CASKRQSSGNTIYF
D: TRBD1; size: once; J: TRBJ1-1; V: TRBV3-1/TRBV3-2; DNA: TGTGCCAGCAGCTCGACAGGGGGAATCACTGAAGCTTTCTTT; CDR3: CASSSTGGITEAFF
D: TRBD2; size: few; J: TRBJ2-1; V: TRBV19; DNA: TGTGCCAGTAGTATCGGGGCTAGCGGGGGGTCCCGCGTGGTTGAGCAGTTCTTC; CDR3: CASSIGASGGSRVVEQFF
D: TRBD1; size: NA; J: TRBJ2-2; V: TRBV14; DNA: TGTGCCAGCAGTCTACAGGGGTTAAGGAGCGGGGAGCTGTTTTTT; CDR3: CASSLQGLRSGELFF
D: TRBD1; size: once; J: TRBJ1-3; V: TRBV11-2; DNA: TGTGCCAGCAGTTGGGACAGGGGAAACACCATATATTTT; CDR3: CASSWDRGNTIYF
D: NA; size: few; J: TRBJ1-1; V: TRBV6-5; DNA: TGTGCCAGCAGTTACTTACAGGGCGCTGAAGCTTTCTTT; CDR3: CASSYLQGAEAFF
D: NA; size: NA; J: TRBJ2-5; V: TRBV3-1/TRBV3-2; DNA: TGTGCCAGCAGCCTAAAGACTAGACAAGAGACCCAGTACTTC; CDR3: CASSLKTRQETQYF
D: TRBD1; size: NA; J: TRBJ1-2; V: TRBV28; DNA: TGTGCCAGCAGTACCGTCGGAGGGGGCCTTGGCTACACCTTC; CDR3: CASSTVGGGLGYTF
D: TRBD2; size: few; J: TRBJ2-2; V: TRBV18; DNA: TGTGCCAGCTCACCACCGGGGGGGGACTACTTGAACACCGGGGAGCTGTTTTTT; CDR3: CASSPPGGDYLNTGELFF
D: NA; size: NA; J: TRBJ2-1; V: TRBV24-1; DNA: TGTGCCACCAGTGATCCACGGACTGCCCCTTTTAGTGAGCAGTTCTTC; CDR3: CATSDPRTAPFSEQFF
D: NA; size: NA; J: TRBJ1-2; V: TRBV19; DNA: TGTGCCAGTAGTATAATGGGGACTGATGGCTACACCTTC; CDR3: CASSIMGTDGYTF
D: TRBD1; size: NA; J: TRBJ1-2; V: TRBV27; DNA: TGTGCCAGCAGACAGACAGGGACCTATGGCTACACCTTC; CDR3: CASRQTGTYGYTF
D: NA; size: NA; J: TRBJ2-3; V: TRBV3-1/TRBV3-2; DNA: TGTGCCAGCAGCCACCCCCGGGGAGGTACGCAGTATTTT; CDR3: CASSHPRGGTQYF
D: NA; size: NA; J: TRBJ1-1; V: TRBV20-1; DNA: TGCAGTGTCGGGGTTGGCACTGAAGCTTTCTTT; CDR3: CSVGVGTEAFF
D: NA; size: NA; J: TRBJ2-1; V: TRBV19; DNA: TGTGCCAGTAGTATCACCAGGAAATTCTACAATGAGCAGTTCTTC; CDR3: CASSITRKFYNEQFF
D: NA; size: NA; J: TRBJ2-3; V: TRBV27; DNA: TGTGCCAGCAGTCTCCAGCGGGTGAGCACAGATACGCAGTATTTT; CDR3: CASSLQRVSTDTQYF
D: TRBD1; size: NA; J: TRBJ2-5; V: TRBV6-5; DNA: TGTGCCAGCAAGGGGGCCCCGGGCAGCTTAGAGACCCAGTACTTC; CDR3: CASKGAPGSLETQYF
D: NA; size: NA; J: TRBJ1-5; V: TRBV28; DNA: TGTGCCAGCAGCCCCCAGGGTCATCAGCCCCAGCATTTT; CDR3: CASSPQGHQPQHF
D: TRBD2; size: NA; J: TRBJ2-3; V: TRBV5-4; DNA: TGTGCCAGCAGCCCGGGGACTAGCGGCACCACAGATACGCAGTATTTT; CDR3: CASSPGTSGTTDTQYF